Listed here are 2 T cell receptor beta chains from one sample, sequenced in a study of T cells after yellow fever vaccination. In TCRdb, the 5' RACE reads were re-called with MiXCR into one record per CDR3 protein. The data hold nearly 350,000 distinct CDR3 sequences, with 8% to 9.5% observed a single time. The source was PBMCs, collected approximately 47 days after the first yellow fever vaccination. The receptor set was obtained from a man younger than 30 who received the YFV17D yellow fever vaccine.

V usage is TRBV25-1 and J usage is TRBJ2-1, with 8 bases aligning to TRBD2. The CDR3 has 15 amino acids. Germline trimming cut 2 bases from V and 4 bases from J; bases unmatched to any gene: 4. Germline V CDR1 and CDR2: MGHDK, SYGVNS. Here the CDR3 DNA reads TGTGCCAGCAGTGAACCAGCGGGGGAATACAATGAGCAGTTCTTC. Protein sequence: CASSEPAGEYNEQFF.

The CDR3 bases are TGTGCCAGCAGCTTAAGAGTGTGGGGGGGAGAGACCCAGTACTTC. The encoded protein is CASSLRVWGGETQYF. J is TRBJ2-5 and V is TRBV7-2, with 7 bases aligning to TRBD2. V lost 2 bases, J lost 4 bases, and 7 bases stayed unmatched. Germline V gene lookup returns CDR1 SGHTA and CDR2 FQGNSA. This CDR3 contains 15 residues.